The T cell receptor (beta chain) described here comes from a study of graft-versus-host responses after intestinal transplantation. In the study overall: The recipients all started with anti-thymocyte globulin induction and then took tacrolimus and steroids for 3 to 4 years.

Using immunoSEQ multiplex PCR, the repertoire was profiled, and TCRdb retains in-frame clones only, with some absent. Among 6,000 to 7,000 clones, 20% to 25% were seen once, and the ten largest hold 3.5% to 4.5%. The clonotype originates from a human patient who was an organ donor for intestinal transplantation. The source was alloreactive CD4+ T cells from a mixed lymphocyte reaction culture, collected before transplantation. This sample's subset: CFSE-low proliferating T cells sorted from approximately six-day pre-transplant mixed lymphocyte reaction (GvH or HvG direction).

The CDR3 is CVRNEQFF. The CDR3 DNA reads TGTGTCAGGAATGAGCAGTTCTTC. This rearrangement joins TRBV7-5 to TRBJ2-1. TRBV7-5 is an annotated pseudogene. This CDR3 region has 8 residues.